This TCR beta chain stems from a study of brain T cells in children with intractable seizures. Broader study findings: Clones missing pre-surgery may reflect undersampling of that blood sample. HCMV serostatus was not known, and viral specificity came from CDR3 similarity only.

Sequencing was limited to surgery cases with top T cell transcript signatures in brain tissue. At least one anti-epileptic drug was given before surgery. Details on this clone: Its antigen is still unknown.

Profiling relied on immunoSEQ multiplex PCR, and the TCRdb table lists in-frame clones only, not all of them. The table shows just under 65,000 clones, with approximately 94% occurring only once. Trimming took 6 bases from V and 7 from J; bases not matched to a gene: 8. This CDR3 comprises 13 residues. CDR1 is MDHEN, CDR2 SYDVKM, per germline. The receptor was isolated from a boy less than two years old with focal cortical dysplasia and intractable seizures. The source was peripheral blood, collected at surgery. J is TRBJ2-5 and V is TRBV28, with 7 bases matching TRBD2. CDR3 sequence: CASRVAGEGTQYF. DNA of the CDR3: TGTGCCAGCAGGGTGGCTGGGGAGGGGACCCAGTACTTC.